Listed below are T cell receptor beta chains from one sample, sequenced in a study of response to subunit inactivated influenza vaccine. In TCRdb, the RT-PCR reads were re-called with MiXCR into one record per CDR3 protein. The table records about 530,000 distinct CDR3 sequences, 12% of them present only once. The sample here was PBMCs from blood, taken on the day of vaccination. Every receptor here comes from a man in his fifties or sixties who received an inactivated influenza vaccine. Each CDR3 is given with its conserved first and last residue.

len: 15
j_gene: TRBJ1-6
v_gene: TRBV27
CDR3aa: CASSLQGADNSPLHF

len: 15
j_gene: TRBJ2-7
v_gene: TRBV5-1
CDR3aa: CASSLGVGGTYEQYF

len: 12
j_gene: TRBJ2-7
v_gene: TRBV6-1
CDR3aa: CASSEHRTEQYF

len: 14
j_gene: TRBJ2-2
v_gene: TRBV7-2
CDR3aa: CASSLDRRGGELFF

len: 11
j_gene: TRBJ1-1
v_gene: TRBV5-1
CDR3aa: CASSSAIEAFF

len: 15
j_gene: TRBJ2-5
v_gene: TRBV18
CDR3aa: CASSTGTALLATQYF

len: 15
j_gene: TRBJ2-5
v_gene: TRBV5-5
CDR3aa: CASSFWPDRSETQYF

len: 15
j_gene: TRBJ2-3
v_gene: TRBV28
CDR3aa: CASSGRASFTDTQYF

len: 14
j_gene: TRBJ2-5
v_gene: TRBV7-9
CDR3aa: CASSLGYGYETQYF

len: 16
j_gene: TRBJ2-2
v_gene: TRBV4-2
CDR3aa: CASSQRTSGTTGELFF

len: 15
j_gene: TRBJ2-2
v_gene: TRBV4-1
CDR3aa: CASSPNDRGVRELFF

len: 15
j_gene: TRBJ2-5
v_gene: TRBV20-1
CDR3aa: CSARVLGWDWETQYF

len: 15
j_gene: TRBJ2-3
v_gene: TRBV11-2
CDR3aa: CASSYPRDPGDTQYF

len: 13
j_gene: TRBJ2-3
v_gene: TRBV12-3/TRBV12-4
CDR3aa: CASDRGRTDTQYF

len: 15
j_gene: TRBJ1-1
v_gene: TRBV2
CDR3aa: CASRQDTTGLTEAFF

len: 14
j_gene: TRBJ2-5
v_gene: TRBV6-5
CDR3aa: CASSYGDSRETQYF

len: 14
j_gene: TRBJ2-7
v_gene: TRBV2
CDR3aa: CASTRDRYSYEQYF

len: 20
j_gene: TRBJ2-7
v_gene: TRBV7-8
CDR3aa: CASSPDRLPRTSGGAYEQYF

len: 15
j_gene: TRBJ2-7
v_gene: TRBV28
CDR3aa: CASSNPGQGDLGQYF

len: 14
j_gene: TRBJ2-1
v_gene: TRBV7-2
CDR3aa: CASSFGRSYNEQFF

len: 16
j_gene: TRBJ2-1
v_gene: TRBV9
CDR3aa: CASSETGGFTYNEQFF

len: 13
j_gene: TRBJ1-1
v_gene: TRBV9
CDR3aa: CASSEHPGLESFF

len: 12
j_gene: TRBJ2-7
v_gene: TRBV2
CDR3aa: CASSDGRVEQYF

len: 12
j_gene: TRBJ1-5
v_gene: TRBV5-6
CDR3aa: CASSLLNQPQHF

len: 14
j_gene: TRBJ2-1
v_gene: TRBV9
CDR3aa: CASSAGGGDNEQFF

len: 16
j_gene: TRBJ2-3
v_gene: TRBV7-2
CDR3aa: CASSSTGPRVADTQYF

len: 15
j_gene: TRBJ2-5
v_gene: TRBV12-3/TRBV12-4
CDR3aa: CASSLGTVPQETQYF

len: 15
j_gene: TRBJ1-2
v_gene: TRBV7-2
CDR3aa: CASSSPIGVYYGYTF

len: 14
j_gene: TRBJ2-2
v_gene: TRBV5-1
CDR3aa: CASSLVAPDGELFF

len: 16
j_gene: TRBJ2-5
v_gene: TRBV24-1
CDR3aa: CATSGRDGGFQETQYF

len: 14
j_gene: TRBJ2-2
v_gene: TRBV5-1
CDR3aa: CASSTTSATGELFF

len: 15
j_gene: TRBJ2-7
v_gene: TRBV4-2
CDR3aa: CASSRSRAQMDEQYF

len: 16
j_gene: TRBJ2-4
v_gene: TRBV4-2
CDR3aa: CASSQTDDLAKNIQYF

len: 16
j_gene: TRBJ2-1
v_gene: TRBV4-1
CDR3aa: CASSQAPGLVSDEQFF

len: 16
j_gene: TRBJ2-3
v_gene: TRBV6-5
CDR3aa: CASSYWSGADTDTQYF

len: 16
j_gene: TRBJ1-2
v_gene: TRBV3-1
CDR3aa: CASSVTGAAGRRGYTF

len: 15
j_gene: TRBJ2-2
v_gene: TRBV12-3/TRBV12-4
CDR3aa: CASSPRTGGGGELFF

len: 17
j_gene: TRBJ1-4
v_gene: TRBV5-1
CDR3aa: CASSLDPQGLANEKLFF